The 9 T cell receptor beta chains given below trace back to one sample, sequenced in a study of T cells after yellow fever vaccination. Each CDR3 protein is one row after TCRdb ran MiXCR on the 5' RACE reads. Of 120,000 or so distinct CDR3 sequences detected, about 6.8% appear once; the ten largest clones hold around 2.6%. The sample here was CD4+ T cells sorted from PBMCs, taken roughly seven weeks after the first yellow fever vaccination. The receptors stem from a man aged 18 to 30 who received the YFV17D yellow fever vaccine.

This clonotype was observed many times. The junction does not match germline at one end; this may be a read error. The chain is built from TRBV7-2 and TRBJ1-2, with no clear D. The V gene's germline CDR1 is SGHTA and CDR2 FQGNSA. CDR3 length: 13 residues. CDR3 in DNA: TGTGCCAGCAGCCTAGCAGCTAACTATGGCTACACCTTC. This encodes CASSLAANYGYTF. Looking up the rest from reference TRBV7-2 and TRBJ1-2 gives the full variable domain: GAGVSQSPSNKVTEKGKDVELRCDPISGHTALYWYRQSLGQGLEFLIYFQGNSAPDKSGLPSDRFSAERTGGSVSTLTIQRTQQEDSAVYLCASSLAANYGYTFGSGTRLTVV.

The chain carries TRBV5-4 and TRBJ1-1; D unresolved. Germline CDR1 and CDR2: SGHNT and YYREEE (reference sequence). The ends were cut back, 2 bases at V and 1 base at J, with 9 bases in the middle. The CDR3 has 14 residues. The CDR3 loop reads CASSFYLGNTEAFF. CDR3 nucleotide sequence: TGTGCCAGCAGCTTCTATTTAGGGAACACTGAAGCTTTCTTT.

This clonotype was seen many times. The chain has TRBV6-5 and TRBJ2-3; 8 nucleotides match TRBD2. The V segment lost 2 bases and the J segment 2 bases; nucleotides outside the gene matches: 12. The V gene's germline CDR1 is MNHEY and CDR2 SVGAGI. The CDR3 length is 18 residues. CDR3 nucleotide sequence: TGTGCCAGCAGTTACCGCCCACTGCAGCGGGGGCCCACAGATACGCAGTATTTT. Amino acids: CASSYRPLQRGPTDTQYF.

This clonotype was seen at least ten times. V is TRBV4-2 and J is TRBJ2-7; no clear D. The V and J ends lost 3 bases and 3 bases respectively, with 18 bases between them. Looked up from germline, CDR1 is LGHNA and CDR2 is YNFKEQ. CDR3 length: 16 amino acids. The CDR3 spells CASSQAVGHGIYEQYV. In DNA, the CDR3 is TGTGCCAGCAGCCAGGCAGTAGGGCACGGAATCTACGAGCAGTACGTC.

This clonotype was detected many times. This sequence joins TRBV12-3 or TRBV12-4 and TRBJ2-7, with 9 bases fitting TRBD1. The CDR3 runs to 15 residues. V shed 6 bases, J shed 4 bases, and the junction held 10 bases outside the gene matches. CDR3 amino acids: CASSPKQGASYEQYF. The CDR3 DNA is TGTGCCAGCAGCCCTAAACAGGGGGCCTCGTACGAGCAGTACTTC.

The sample holds many counts of this clonotype. This sequence joins TRBV20-1 and TRBJ2-7; 7 nucleotides match TRBD1. This CDR3 comprises 14 residues. Losses at the gene ends were 3 bases for V and 3 bases for J; bases not matched to a gene: 8. Germline V CDR1 and CDR2: DFQATT, SNEGSKA (reference sequence). This CDR3 is CSASPETGLYEQYF. Here the CDR3 DNA reads TGCAGTGCTAGCCCTGAGACAGGGCTCTACGAGCAGTACTTC.

The sample holds many counts of this clonotype. This chain connects TRBV6-1 to TRBJ2-7, with D possibly being TRBD1 (6 bases). Germline CDR1 reads MNHNS; CDR2 reads SASEGT. CDR3 size: 14 residues. Trimming removed 5 bases from V and 7 bases from J, with 18 bases in between. CDR3 protein: CASSRMSGVWEQYV. In DNA form, the CDR3 reads TGTGCCAGCAGTCGGATGTCAGGGGTTTGGGAGCAGTACGTC.

This clonotype was recorded a few times. The gene calls are TRBV9 and TRBJ2-7, with 8 bases fitting TRBD1. V lost 4 bases and J lost 5; bases outside the gene matches: 11. Germline V CDR1 and CDR2: SGDLS, YYNGEE. The CDR3 is made up of 15 amino acids. In DNA form, the CDR3 reads TGTGCCAGCAGCTCCTCTCCAGGGGGCGAAGACGAGCAGTACTTC. It yields the protein CASSSSPGGEDEQYF.

This clonotype has only one observation. This chain joins TRBV5-5 and TRBJ2-5, with a weak D call TRBD2 (5 bases). The V and J ends lost 4 bases and 5 bases respectively, with 15 bases between them. The germline V gene encodes CDR1 SGHKS and CDR2 YYEKEE (reference sequence). The CDR3 has 14 amino acids. The CDR3 region is CASSPGLRGETQYF. The CDR3 nucleotides are TGTGCCAGCAGCCCTGGACTCCGCGGGGAGACCCAGTACTTC.